The rows below give T cell receptor beta chains drawn from one sample of a study of T cell changes during pregnancy in multiple sclerosis. Here immunoSEQ multiplex PCR was the method, and the copy in TCRdb shows in-frame clones only, minus some. The repertoire holds around 32,000 clones, with 75% to 95% as singletons. The input for sequencing was CD8+ T cells from peripheral blood mononuclear cells, taken in the second trimester of pregnancy. The receptors originated from a female donor in good health, enrolled as a control in a pregnancy study. The CDR3 runs from the conserved cysteine through the conserved F or W. D genes are given only for firm matches. Clone size is given for some rows only: seen once, a few or many times, or a class if the clone is expanded.

v_call	d_call	clone_size	j_call	cdr3_aa	cdr3_nt
TRBV7-8	-	once	TRBJ1-5	CASSFDRLNQPQHF	TGTGCCAGCAGCTTCGACAGATTAAATCAGCCCCAGCATTTT
TRBV27	TRBD1	-	TRBJ1-2	CASSAWTGSGYTF	TGTGCCAGCAGTGCCTGGACAGGTTCAGGCTACACCTTC
TRBV25-1	-	-	TRBJ1-2	CAGQRGDGGYTF	TGTGCCGGCCAACGGGGGGACGGTGGCTACACCTTC
TRBV5-4	TRBD1	-	TRBJ1-2	CASSAGQGIDLETF	TGTGCCAGCAGCGCGGGACAGGGTATAGATCTGGAAACCTTC
TRBV6-5	-	once	TRBJ2-7	CASSYSREAYEQYF	TGTGCCAGCAGTTACTCGAGGGAGGCCTACGAGCAGTACTTC
TRBV27	-	once	TRBJ2-5	CASSTGLSFETQYF	TGTGCCAGCAGTACGGGACTGTCGTTCGAGACCCAGTACTTC
TRBV6-5	TRBD1	-	TRBJ1-1	CASSYYRGPNTEAFF	TGTGCCAGCAGTTACTACAGGGGCCCGAACACTGAAGCTTTCTTT
TRBV10-3	-	-	TRBJ2-7	CAISEQVGADYEQYF	TGTGCCATCAGTGAGCAAGTGGGGGCCGACTACGAGCAGTACTTC
TRBV7-9	-	-	TRBJ1-2	CASSATGSYGYTF	TGTGCCAGCAGCGCGACAGGATCCTATGGCTACACCTTC
TRBV5-6	-	-	TRBJ2-7	CASGVGRVSYEQYF	TGTGCCAGCGGCGTCGGCAGGGTGTCCTACGAGCAGTACTTC
TRBV9	-	few	TRBJ1-1	CASSSRGSLGAFF	TGTGCCAGCAGCTCTAGAGGGTCTCTCGGGGCTTTCTTT
TRBV5-6	-	-	TRBJ2-3	CASSLGLGLGTDTQYF	TGTGCCAGCAGCTTGGGGTTGGGGCTTGGTACAGATACGCAGTATTTT
TRBV4-3	TRBD1	-	TRBJ2-3	CASSPRTGGITDTQYF	TGCGCCAGCAGCCCCCGGACAGGGGGTATCACAGATACGCAGTATTTT
TRBV19	TRBD2	once	TRBJ2-1	CASSPWASGGLSYNEQFF	TGTGCCAGTAGTCCTTGGGCTAGCGGGGGCCTCTCCTACAATGAGCAGTTCTTC
TRBV7-2	-	-	TRBJ1-4	CASSLGGGVELNEKLFF	TGTGCCAGCAGCTTGGGAGGGGGAGTCGAACTTAATGAAAAACTGTTTTTT
TRBV27	TRBD1	-	TRBJ2-3	CASSFLVGQGASDTQYF	TGTGCCAGCAGTTTTTTAGTGGGACAGGGGGCCTCAGATACGCAGTATTTT
TRBV6-4	-	-	TRBJ2-3	CASSDDEPDTQYF	TGTGCCAGCAGTGATGATGAGCCAGATACGCAGTATTTT